This T cell receptor beta chain appears in the sequencing data of a study of T cell repertoires in cytomegalovirus infection (dated by TCRdb to the late 2010s). In terms of the full investigation: Recently identified HLA-C-restricted CMV epitopes, whose presentation resists viral immunomodulation, were targeted by peptide stimulations together with well-studied HLA-B-restricted epitopes. Because public TCR beta signatures pointed to carriage of CMV infection together with the matching HLA type, the HLA type of each donor mattered for the analysis.

Findings and caveats that apply to the study as a whole: Cumulative frequency of public TCR beta family members discriminated carriers of CMV infection plus the relevant HLA type in this cohort and an independent roughly 330-donor cohort. The ex vivo response was dominated by HLA-C-restricted CMV-specific TCR beta clonotypes, which also provided the single most frequent clonotype in two of eight donors.

The germline V gene sets CDR1 to SGHTA and CDR2 to FQGNSA. The CDR3 runs 15 amino acids, cysteine and phenylalanine included. The DNA shown is the 45-base CDR3, in frame from base 1. The junction carries 11 bases between V and J, which are trimmed by 1 base and 2 bases respectively. The sequencer was an Illumina HiSeq 1500. TCRdb itself trimmed the public reads at Q25 with fastp, ran MiXCR and retained productive beta chains. Every entry covers one CDR3 protein and lists the most common genes and DNA from its rows. The sample table contains about 830,000 distinct CDR3 sequences; only one count was recorded for about 33% of them. In total, the top ten clones hold around 12% of the sample. This specimen's treatment or condition label, per the study, means: in vitro stimulation with specific CMV peptide epitopes to enrich CMV-specific T cells. Note on this clonotype: Which antigen it targets is not known. Base qualities are missing; no much larger clone stands one base away.

The sequence joins TRBV7-2 to TRBJ1-1; the D gene cannot be named for sure. This clonotype originated in a human donor in good health (CMV status not recorded). Some clones in this sample may be carry-over from other donors' samples. Sequences were derived from cultured CD8+ T cells from PBMCs, sampled from culture after CMV antigen stimulation. The encoded CDR3 is CASSLGGAVNTEAFF. The nucleotide sequence is given as TGTGCCAGCAGCTTAGGCGGAGCTGTAAACACTGAAGCTTTCTTT.